A selection of T cell receptor beta chains follows, all from one sample in a study of technical replicates of blood from a few donors. Produced via immunoSEQ multiplex PCR; TCRdb's table is partial and in-frame only. The table lists around 69,000 clones, more than 75% of them singletons, with around 4.6% in the top ten. Source material: PBMCs. These receptors all come from a human donor in good health. Some clones in this sample may be carry-over from other donors' samples. Both conserved end residues are part of each CDR3. The order of the fields is D gene, J gene, clone size, V gene, CDR3 protein, CDR3 DNA. A D gene is named only where the DNA matches it firmly. Expanded clones get a size class; other rows say once, few or many, or leave the size out.

TRBD1	TRBJ1-2	.	TRBV7-9	CASRPTGGASDYTF	TGTGCCAGCAGACCTACAGGGGGAGCCTCGGACTACACCTTC
.	TRBJ2-1	.	TRBV5-4	CASSLPLRVNNEQFF	TGTGCCAGCAGCTTGCCCCTCCGGGTGAACAATGAGCAGTTCTTC
TRBD1	TRBJ2-5	.	TRBV18	CASSPRDRPETQYF	TGTGCCAGCTCACCCAGGGACAGGCCAGAGACCCAGTACTTC
TRBD1	TRBJ1-3	.	TRBV5-5	CASSPEDRVFGNTIYF	TGTGCCAGCAGCCCAGAGGACAGGGTCTTTGGAAACACCATATATTTT
.	TRBJ2-2	.	TRBV4-3	CASSQDVSRNTGELFF	TGCGCCAGCAGCCAAGATGTTAGTCGGAACACCGGGGAGCTGTTTTTT
TRBD2	TRBJ2-7	.	TRBV5-4	CASSPTSGSSYEQYF	TGTGCCAGCAGCCCGACTAGCGGGAGCTCCTACGAGCAGTACTTC
TRBD1	TRBJ2-7	.	TRBV10-3	CAISESVIRTGSYEQYF	TGTGCCATCAGTGAGTCAGTTATAAGGACAGGATCCTACGAGCAGTACTTC
.	TRBJ2-1	.	TRBV15	CATSRDLVAEQFF	TGTGCCACCAGCAGAGACCTAGTTGCTGAGCAGTTCTTC
.	TRBJ1-1	.	TRBV5-1	CASSLDGRVTEAFF	TGCGCCAGCAGCTTAGACGGGAGGGTCACTGAAGCTTTCTTT
.	TRBJ2-7	.	TRBV5-5	CASSLVAGAYEQYF	TGTGCCAGCAGCTTGGTCGCCGGTGCCTACGAGCAGTACTTC
.	TRBJ1-3	.	TRBV4-1	CASSQGVTTSFSGNTIYF	TGCGCCAGCAGCCAAGGGGTTACTACGAGCTTCTCTGGAAACACCATATATTTT
.	TRBJ1-4	.	TRBV23-1	CASSHQYEKLFF	TGCGCCAGCAGTCATCAATATGAAAAACTGTTTTTT
TRBD1	TRBJ2-3	.	TRBV6-4	CASSADRVDTQYF	TGTGCCAGCAGCGCCGACAGGGTAGATACGCAGTATTTT
TRBD1	TRBJ2-2	.	TRBV11-2	CASSLRTGSNTGELFF	TGTGCCAGCAGCTTAAGGACAGGGTCGAACACCGGGGAGCTGTTTTTT
TRBD2	TRBJ2-7	.	TRBV2	CASKQSGDEQYF	TGTGCCAGCAAGCAAAGCGGGGACGAGCAGTACTTC
.	TRBJ2-7	.	TRBV10-3	CAISESWRDNYEQYF	TGTGCCATCAGTGAGTCGTGGCGGGATAACTACGAGCAGTACTTC
.	TRBJ2-2	.	TRBV11-2	CASRLRETGELFF	TGTGCCAGCCGCCTCCGGGAGACCGGGGAGCTGTTTTTT
TRBD1	TRBJ2-7	.	TRBV5-1	CASSSDRGISYEQYF	TGCGCCAGCAGCAGTGACAGGGGGATATCCTACGAGCAGTACTTC
.	TRBJ2-7	.	TRBV13	CASSLGPEGSYEQYF	TGTGCCAGCAGCTTAGGCCCCGAGGGCTCCTACGAGCAGTACTTC
.	TRBJ2-5	.	TRBV27	CASSLSAGWHRETQYF	TGTGCCAGCAGTTTATCGGCAGGGTGGCATAGAGAGACCCAGTACTTC
TRBD2	TRBJ2-3	.	TRBV5-1	CASSLEAGRSTDTQYF	TGCGCCAGCAGCTTGGAAGCGGGGCGCTCCACAGATACGCAGTATTTT
TRBD1	TRBJ1-5	few	TRBV27	CATKGQGDSNQPQHF	TGTGCCACCAAGGGACAGGGCGATAGCAATCAGCCCCAGCATTTT
TRBD2	TRBJ2-1	.	TRBV4-3	CASSQAGGGNEQFF	TGCGCCAGCAGCCAAGCGGGGGGAGGGAATGAGCAGTTCTTC
.	TRBJ2-3	few	TRBV11-1	CASSLAPIGTDTQYF	TGTGCCAGCAGCTTAGCCCCCATAGGCACAGATACGCAGTATTTT
TRBD2	TRBJ2-1	few	TRBV6-5	CASSYSLAGSEQFF	TGTGCCAGCAGTTACTCCCTAGCGGGGAGTGAGCAGTTCTTC
.	TRBJ2-7	.	TRBV2	CASSVRQHYEQYF	TGTGCCAGCAGTGTGAGACAGCACTACGAGCAGTACTTC
.	TRBJ2-5	.	TRBV7-2	CASSRPRDQETQYF	TGTGCCAGCAGCCGCCCCCGGGACCAAGAGACCCAGTACTTC
TRBD2	TRBJ2-3	.	TRBV7-3	CASSHSGGADTQYF	TGTGCCAGCAGCCATAGCGGGGGGGCAGATACGCAGTATTTT
TRBD1	TRBJ1-2	.	TRBV30	CAWSVQGASYGYTF	TGTGCCTGGAGTGTACAGGGGGCGAGCTATGGCTACACCTTC
.	TRBJ2-5	.	TRBV6-5	CASSPSTGPWETQYF	TGTGCCAGCAGTCCTTCAACAGGGCCCTGGGAGACCCAGTACTTC
TRBD1	TRBJ2-6	.	TRBV7-3	CASSSRDRGLGANVLTF	TGTGCCAGCAGCTCGCGGGACAGGGGCCTTGGGGCCAACGTCCTGACTTTC
.	TRBJ1-1	.	TRBV15	CATSRDFEGSEAFF	TGTGCCACCAGCAGAGATTTCGAGGGCAGTGAAGCTTTCTTT
.	TRBJ2-3	.	TRBV29-1	CSAGDIGPTDTQYF	TGCAGCGCAGGGGACATCGGACCCACAGATACGCAGTATTTT
.	TRBJ1-2	few	TRBV10-3	CAISDRVFSF	TGTGCCATCAGTGACAGGGTCTTCTCCTTC
TRBD2	TRBJ2-5	.	TRBV7-3	CASSPWGGEGTQYF	TGTGCCAGCAGCCCCTGGGGGGGGGAGGGGACCCAGTACTTC
TRBD2	TRBJ2-6	few	TRBV5-4	CASSLGLAGGRSGANVLTF	TGTGCCAGCAGCTTGGGACTAGCGGGGGGCCGCTCTGGGGCCAACGTCCTGACTTTC
TRBD1	TRBJ2-7	.	TRBV6-4	CASNGQGQYEQYF	TGTGCCAGCAATGGACAGGGTCAATACGAGCAGTACTTC
.	TRBJ1-6	.	TRBV5-4	CASSLYGTIPTPLHF	TGTGCCAGCAGCTTGTATGGGACAATCCCGACACCCCTCCACTTT
.	TRBJ2-2	.	TRBV28	CASRPLGGKNTGELFF	TGTGCCAGCAGACCGCTGGGCGGGAAGAACACCGGGGAGCTGTTTTTT
TRBD1	TRBJ1-2	.	TRBV18	CASSPEGARSGYTF	TGTGCCAGCTCACCCGAGGGGGCGAGGAGTGGCTACACCTTC
TRBD1	TRBJ2-2	.	TRBV7-9	CASSPPWTGGTGELFF	TGTGCCAGCAGCCCACCGTGGACAGGGGGCACCGGGGAGCTGTTTTTT
.	TRBJ2-1	.	TRBV30	CASTTWDMSEQFF	TGTGCCTCCACCACATGGGACATGAGTGAGCAGTTCTTC
TRBD1	TRBJ1-1	.	TRBV4-1	CASSRLKLRQGVGTEAFF	TGCGCCAGCAGCCGCCTTAAATTGAGGCAGGGGGTGGGCACTGAAGCTTTCTTT
.	TRBJ2-3	.	TRBV20-1	CSAIQGDTQYF	TGCAGTGCTATACAGGGAGATACGCAGTATTTT
.	TRBJ2-3	.	TRBV30	CAWRVAWGDGADTQYF	TGTGCCTGGAGAGTAGCTTGGGGGGATGGTGCAGATACGCAGTATTTT
TRBD1	TRBJ1-5	.	TRBV7-2	CASSLSGTGSQPQHF	TGTGCCAGCAGCTTATCTGGGACAGGATCACAGCCCCAGCATTTT
.	TRBJ2-2	.	TRBV19	CASRRGATNTGELFF	TGTGCCAGTAGGCGCGGGGCCACGAACACCGGGGAGCTGTTTTTT
TRBD1	TRBJ1-2	.	TRBV7-2	CASSSKRQGGGYTF	TGTGCCAGCAGCAGCAAAAGACAGGGGGGCGGCTACACCTTC
.	TRBJ1-2	.	TRBV5-1	CASSLWESYGYTF	TGCGCCAGCAGCTTGTGGGAGTCCTATGGCTACACCTTC
TRBD1	TRBJ1-2	.	TRBV18	CASSPGTGGGYGYTF	TGTGCCAGCTCACCCGGGACAGGGGGAGGCTATGGCTACACCTTC
TRBD2	TRBJ2-1	.	TRBV15	CATSRDGTTYNEQFF	TGTGCCACCAGCAGGGATGGGACTACGTACAATGAGCAGTTCTTC
TRBD1	TRBJ2-1	.	TRBV5-1	CASSPGTRTGWRLSGEQFF	TGCGCCAGCAGCCCGGGAACTCGGACAGGGTGGAGGCTGTCAGGTGAGCAGTTCTTC
.	TRBJ1-4	.	TRBV19	CASSIGGATNEKLFF	TGTGCCAGTAGTATAGGCGGCGCAACTAATGAAAAACTGTTTTTT
TRBD2	TRBJ2-5	.	TRBV7-9	CASSPGGLAGIGETQYF	TGTGCCAGCAGCCCGGGAGGGCTAGCGGGAATCGGAGAGACCCAGTACTTC
TRBD2	TRBJ2-1	.	TRBV11-2	CASSSGPSGVVYNEQFF	TGTGCCAGCAGCTCCGGCCCTAGCGGGGTAGTGTACAATGAGCAGTTCTTC
.	TRBJ2-3	.	TRBV30	CACPPRIAETDTQYF	TGTGCCTGCCCGCCCCGAATAGCAGAAACAGATACGCAGTATTTT
.	TRBJ2-5	once	TRBV6-5	CASSYSRWETQYF	TGTGCCAGCAGTTACTCGAGGTGGGAGACCCAGTACTTC